A selection of T cell receptor beta chains follows, all from one sample in a study of Ad26.COV2.S vaccination and SARS-CoV-2 variants. Libraries were prepared by immunoSEQ multiplex PCR; TCRdb keeps only in-frame clonotypes and omits some of them. This table has 300,000 to 350,000 clones, around 89% appearing once. This material consisted of peripheral blood, taken in a trial of Ad26.COV2.S vaccine versus placebo. The source of these receptors is a person aged 18-65 years who received the Ad26.COV2.S COVID-19 vaccine or a placebo. Both conserved end residues are part of each CDR3. A D gene is named only where the DNA matches it firmly. Expanded clones get a size class; other rows say once, few or many, or leave the size out.

j_call,v_call,clone_size,cdr3_length,d_call,cdr3_aa,cdr3_nt
TRBJ1-1,TRBV20-1,-,14,-,CSASYQGKGTEAFF,TGCAGTGCTAGTTACCAAGGGAAGGGAACTGAAGCTTTCTTT
TRBJ2-7,TRBV7-2,-,14,-,CASSLDRTTYEQYF,TGTGCCAGCAGCTTAGATAGGACAACTTACGAGCAGTACTTC
TRBJ2-7,TRBV7-2,-,15,TRBD2,CASSLGLAESYEQYF,TGTGCCAGCAGCTTGGGACTAGCGGAGTCCTACGAGCAGTACTTC
TRBJ2-2,TRBV10-3,few,18,-,CAISESLGQPTAPGELFF,TGTGCCATCAGTGAGTCTCTAGGGCAACCGACGGCCCCCGGGGAGCTGTTTTTT
TRBJ1-6,TRBV7-3,-,13,-,CASRDTNNSPLHF,TGTGCCAGCAGGGACACTAATAATTCACCCCTCCACTTT
TRBJ1-1,TRBV5-4,once,14,-,CASSPKTGNTEAFF,TGTGCCAGCAGCCCTAAGACCGGGAACACTGAAGCTTTCTTT
TRBJ2-5,TRBV30,-,12,-,CAWSVPGVTQYF,TGTGCCTGGAGTGTACCAGGGGTGACCCAGTACTTC
TRBJ2-1,TRBV7-9,-,13,-,CASSLGLYNEQFF,TGTGCCAGCAGCTTAGGACTTTACAATGAGCAGTTCTTC
TRBJ2-1,TRBV7-9,-,17,TRBD2,CASSLAIGLAGINEQFF,TGTGCCAGCAGCTTAGCGATCGGGCTAGCGGGAATTAATGAGCAGTTCTTC
TRBJ2-7,TRBV7-3,-,15,-,CASSSKQHISYEQYF,TGTGCCAGCAGCTCTAAACAACACATTTCCTACGAGCAGTACTTC
TRBJ2-7,TRBV7-2,-,15,-,CASSLAGGQVNEQYF,TGTGCCAGCAGCTTAGCCGGGGGACAAGTAAACGAGCAGTACTTC
TRBJ2-1,TRBV27,-,13,-,CASRILGYNEQFF,TGTGCCAGCAGGATCCTCGGGTACAATGAGCAGTTCTTC
TRBJ1-5,TRBV4-1,-,17,TRBD1,CASSQDGTGYSNQPQHF,TGCGCCAGCAGCCAAGACGGGACAGGGTATAGCAATCAGCCCCAGCATTTT
TRBJ1-1,TRBV3-1/TRBV3-2,-,22,-,CASSQPRVSFRQTFTLGLEAFF,TGTGCCAGCAGCCAACCCCGAGTGTCGTTTAGACAGACGTTCACCCTCGGTCTCGAAGCTTTCTTT
TRBJ1-2,TRBV7-3,-,15,TRBD1,CASSSQARDRGGYTF,TGTGCCAGCAGCTCACAGGCCAGGGACAGGGGGGGCTACACCTTC
TRBJ1-2,TRBV6-5,-,15,-,CASSYSIGEVGGYTF,TGTGCCAGCAGTTACTCGATAGGGGAAGTAGGAGGCTACACCTTC
TRBJ2-6,TRBV5-1,-,19,TRBD1,CASSLIYRDRFSGANVLTF,TGCGCCAGCAGCTTGATTTATAGGGACAGATTCTCTGGGGCCAACGTCCTGACTTTC
TRBJ2-7,TRBV11-2,-,14,-,CASSLEVRDYEQYF,TGTGCCAGCAGCTTAGAGGTCAGAGACTACGAGCAGTACTTC
TRBJ1-1,TRBV9,-,16,-,CASSVSPMARDTEAFF,TGTGCCAGCAGCGTGAGCCCTATGGCGCGGGACACTGAAGCTTTCTTT
TRBJ2-1,TRBV5-5,-,14,-,CASSSASVGNEQFF,TGTGCCAGCAGCTCCGCTAGCGTAGGGAATGAGCAGTTCTTC
TRBJ1-6,TRBV30,-,13,-,CAWSVVGPTPLHF,TGTGCCTGGAGTGTAGTAGGTCCGACACCCCTCCACTTT
TRBJ1-5,TRBV28,-,14,TRBD1,CASRIQGFEQPQHF,TGTGCCAGCAGAATACAGGGGTTTGAACAGCCCCAGCATTTT
TRBJ1-2,TRBV4-3,-,16,-,CASSQDRTGADYGYTF,TGCGCCAGCAGCCAAGATCGCACAGGCGCGGACTATGGCTACACCTTC
TRBJ2-7,TRBV30,-,12,TRBD1,CASGQGAYEQYF,TGTGCCTCGGGACAGGGAGCCTACGAGCAGTACTTC
TRBJ1-3,TRBV19,many,15,TRBD1,CASGDRANSGNTIYF,TGTGCCAGCGGGGACAGGGCCAACTCTGGAAACACCATATATTTT
TRBJ1-2,TRBV7-2,-,14,-,CASSLGDQRYGYTF,TGTGCCAGCAGCTTAGGGGACCAACGGTATGGCTACACCTTC
TRBJ1-3,TRBV4-3,-,19,TRBD1,CASSQGGGTTDRAGNTIYF,TGCGCCAGCAGCCAGGGCGGGGGGACCACCGACAGGGCTGGAAACACCATATATTTT
TRBJ1-2,TRBV28,-,11,-,CASRDGYGYTF,TGTGCCAGCAGGGACGGGTATGGCTACACCTTC
TRBJ2-7,TRBV6-5,-,14,-,CASRDLRRTYEQYF,TGTGCCAGCAGGGACTTAAGAAGGACCTACGAGCAGTACTTC
TRBJ1-2,TRBV6-5,-,12,-,CASSYPRGGYTF,TGTGCCAGCAGTTACCCCAGGGGTGGCTACACCTTC
TRBJ2-2,TRBV4-3,-,14,-,CASSPAVEIGELFF,TGCGCCAGCAGCCCGGCCGTGGAGATCGGGGAGCTGTTTTTT
TRBJ1-2,TRBV11-2,-,15,-,CASSRNQGRDYGYTF,TGTGCCAGCAGCCGCAACCAGGGTAGGGACTATGGCTACACCTTC
TRBJ1-2,TRBV6-5,-,14,-,CASSYSSPNYGYTF,TGTGCCAGCAGTTACTCGAGCCCTAACTATGGCTACACCTTC
TRBJ2-5,TRBV2,-,14,-,CASSKGPLQETQYF,TGTGCCAGCAGTAAAGGACCCCTCCAAGAGACCCAGTACTTC
TRBJ2-3,TRBV27,-,13,TRBD2,CASTGGTTDTQYF,TGTGCCAGCACGGGAGGGACGACAGATACGCAGTATTTT
TRBJ2-1,TRBV11-1,-,16,TRBD2,CASSLSGTSGYNEQFF,TGTGCCAGCAGCTTATCAGGCACTAGCGGGTACAATGAGCAGTTCTTC
TRBJ2-5,TRBV7-8,-,13,TRBD2,CASQKGLQETQYF,TGTGCCAGCCAAAAGGGACTACAAGAGACCCAGTACTTC
TRBJ1-1,TRBV6-4,-,13,-,CASSDSATTEAFF,TGTGCCAGCAGTGACTCGGCAACCACTGAAGCTTTCTTT
TRBJ1-1,TRBV28,-,13,-,CASRNTGTGEAFF,TGTGCCAGCCGAAATACAGGAACGGGGGAAGCTTTCTTT
TRBJ2-7,TRBV28,-,14,TRBD2,CASSLVSGRNEQYF,TGTGCCAGCAGTTTGGTTAGCGGGAGAAACGAGCAGTACTTC
TRBJ2-7,TRBV4-2,-,14,-,CASSQRDGAYEQYF,TGTGCCAGCAGCCAGCGGGACGGCGCCTACGAGCAGTACTTC
TRBJ2-7,TRBV24-1,-,14,-,CATSDLRRANEQYF,TGTGCCACCAGTGATTTGCGCAGGGCAAACGAGCAGTACTTC
TRBJ1-6,TRBV6-5,-,13,-,CAIRRSSNSPLHF,TGTGCCATCCGGAGGTCGTCTAATTCACCCCTCCACTTT
TRBJ1-2,TRBV4-3,-,15,-,CASSQDWGGNYGYTF,TGCGCCAGCAGCCAAGATTGGGGAGGGAACTATGGCTACACCTTC
TRBJ2-2,TRBV7-8,-,19,TRBD2,CASSPYSTSGRVDTGELFF,TGTGCCAGCAGCCCCTACTCGACTAGCGGGAGGGTGGACACCGGGGAGCTGTTTTTT
TRBJ2-7,TRBV4-2,-,15,-,CASSPREGVSYEQYF,TGTGCCAGCAGCCCCAGAGAGGGGGTTTCCTACGAGCAGTACTTC
TRBJ2-1,TRBV9,-,16,-,CASSVVGGGSYNEQFF,TGTGCCAGCAGCGTAGTTGGGGGCGGGTCGTACAATGAGCAGTTCTTC